This passage covers 3 T cell receptor beta chains from one sample sequenced in a study of blood T cell repertoires in COVID-19. The table came from immunoSEQ multiplex PCR; TCRdb's copy has only in-frame clones and leaves some out. The sample consists of some 230,000 clones, 84% of them appearing once. Sequencing was done on a sample of peripheral blood. The receptors stem from a woman aged 55-70 years who had recovered from COVID-19.

The chain carries TRBV19 and TRBJ2-7, with 8 bases matching TRBD2. The CDR3 consists of 14 residues. V lost 8 bases, J lost 2 bases, and 8 bases stayed unmatched. Germline V gene sequence: CDR1 LNHDA, CDR2 SQIVND (reference sequence). This CDR3 is CASGRLAGPYEQYF. CDR3 sequence (DNA): TGTGCCAGTGGAAGGCTAGCGGGCCCCTACGAGCAGTACTTC.

This clone showed up just once. The chain employs TRBV18 and TRBJ1-1, with 8 nucleotides matching TRBD1. V lost 5 bases to trimming and J lost 7 bases; unmatched junction nucleotides: 3. Germline V lookup: CDR1 KGHSH, CDR2 LQKENI. The CDR3 contains 12 residues. The CDR3 here is CASSVGQGEAFF. In DNA form, the CDR3 reads TGTGCCAGCTCAGTTGGACAGGGTGAAGCTTTCTTT. Full variable domain (remainder filled in from reference TRBV18 and TRBJ1-1): NAGVMQNPRHLVRRRGQEARLRCSPMKGHSHVYWYRQLPEEGLKFMVYLQKENIIDESGMPKERFSAEFPKEGPSILRIQQVVRGDSAAYFCASSVGQGEAFFGQGTRLTVV.

This chain connects TRBV10-1 to TRBJ1-1; D call uncertain. Germline loops: CDR1 WNHNN, CDR2 SYGVQD (reference sequence). Trimming pared 2 bases from V and 1 base from J, leaving 5 bases between. The CDR3 runs to 13 residues. The CDR3 DNA reads TGCGCCAGCAGTGAGCCAGGGAACACTGAAGCTTTCTTT. Translated, it gives CASSEPGNTEAFF.